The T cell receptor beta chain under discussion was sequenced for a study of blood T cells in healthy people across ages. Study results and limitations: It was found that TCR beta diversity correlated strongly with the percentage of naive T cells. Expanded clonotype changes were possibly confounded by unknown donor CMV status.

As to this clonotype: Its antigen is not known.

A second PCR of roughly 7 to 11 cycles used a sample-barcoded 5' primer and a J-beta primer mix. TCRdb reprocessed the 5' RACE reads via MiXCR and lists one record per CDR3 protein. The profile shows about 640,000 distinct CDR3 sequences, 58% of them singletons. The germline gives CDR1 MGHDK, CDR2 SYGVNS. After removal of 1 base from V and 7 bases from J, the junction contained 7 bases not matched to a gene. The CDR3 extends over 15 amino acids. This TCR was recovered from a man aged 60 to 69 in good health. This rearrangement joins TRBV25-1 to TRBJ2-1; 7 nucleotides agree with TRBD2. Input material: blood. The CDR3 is CASSESPWRGNEQFF. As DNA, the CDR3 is TGTGCCAGCAGTGAATCCCCTTGGCGGGGGAATGAGCAGTTCTTC.